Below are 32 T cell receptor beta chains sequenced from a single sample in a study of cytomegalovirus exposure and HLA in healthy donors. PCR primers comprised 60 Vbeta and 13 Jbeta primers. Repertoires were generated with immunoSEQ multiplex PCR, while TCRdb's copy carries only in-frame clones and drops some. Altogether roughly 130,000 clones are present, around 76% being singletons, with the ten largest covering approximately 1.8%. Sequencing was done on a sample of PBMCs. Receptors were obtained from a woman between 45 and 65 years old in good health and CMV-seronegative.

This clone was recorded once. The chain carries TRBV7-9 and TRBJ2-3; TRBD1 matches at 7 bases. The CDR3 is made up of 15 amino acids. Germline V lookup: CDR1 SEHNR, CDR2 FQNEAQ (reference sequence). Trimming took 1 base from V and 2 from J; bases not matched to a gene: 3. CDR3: CASSLEGAHTDTQYF. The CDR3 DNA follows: TGTGCCAGCAGCTTAGAGGGGGCCCACACAGATACGCAGTATTTT.

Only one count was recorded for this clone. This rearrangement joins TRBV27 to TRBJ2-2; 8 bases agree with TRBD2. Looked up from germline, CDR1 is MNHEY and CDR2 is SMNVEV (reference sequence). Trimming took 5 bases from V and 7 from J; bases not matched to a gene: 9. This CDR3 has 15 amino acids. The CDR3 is CASSPWGTSSGELFF. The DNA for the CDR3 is TGTGCCAGCAGTCCATGGGGGACTAGTAGCGGGGAGCTGTTTTTT.

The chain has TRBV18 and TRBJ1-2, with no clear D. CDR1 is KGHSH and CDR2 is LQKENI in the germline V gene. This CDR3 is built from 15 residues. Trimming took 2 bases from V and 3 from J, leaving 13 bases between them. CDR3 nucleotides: TGTGCCAGCTCACCATTTCAGGAACAGCACTATGGCTACACCTTC. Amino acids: CASSPFQEQHYGYTF.

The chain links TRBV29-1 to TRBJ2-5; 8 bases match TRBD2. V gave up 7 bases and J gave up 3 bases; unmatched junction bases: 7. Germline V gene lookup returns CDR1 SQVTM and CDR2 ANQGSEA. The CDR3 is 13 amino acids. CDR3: CSASSGRKETQYF. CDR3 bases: TGCAGCGCTTCCAGCGGGAGAAAAGAGACCCAGTACTTC. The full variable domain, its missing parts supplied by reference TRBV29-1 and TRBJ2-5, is SAVISQKPSRDICQRGTSLTIQCQVDSQVTMMFWYRQQPGQSLTLIATANQGSEATYESGFVIDKFPISRPNLTFSTLTVSNMSPEDSSIYLCSASSGRKETQYFGPGTRLLVL.

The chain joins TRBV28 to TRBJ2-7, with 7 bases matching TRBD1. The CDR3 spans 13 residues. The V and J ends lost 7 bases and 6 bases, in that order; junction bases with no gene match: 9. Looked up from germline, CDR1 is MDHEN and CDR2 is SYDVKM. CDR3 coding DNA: TGTGCCAGCACGTTAGACCCAGGGGGCGAGCAGTACTTC. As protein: CASTLDPGGEQYF.

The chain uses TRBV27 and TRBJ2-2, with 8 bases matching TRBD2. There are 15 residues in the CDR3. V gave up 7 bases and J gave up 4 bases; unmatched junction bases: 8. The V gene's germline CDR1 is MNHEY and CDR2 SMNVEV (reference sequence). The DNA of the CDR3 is TGTGCCAGCACGGCACTAGCGGTACCCACCGGGGAGCTGTTTTTT. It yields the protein CASTALAVPTGELFF.

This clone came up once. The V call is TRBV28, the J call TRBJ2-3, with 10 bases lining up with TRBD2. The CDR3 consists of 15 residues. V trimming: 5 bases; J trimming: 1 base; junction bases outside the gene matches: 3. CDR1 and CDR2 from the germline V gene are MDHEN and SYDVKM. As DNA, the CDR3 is TGTGCCAGCAGTCCTGGACTAGCGGGCACAGATACGCAGTATTTT. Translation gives CASSPGLAGTDTQYF.

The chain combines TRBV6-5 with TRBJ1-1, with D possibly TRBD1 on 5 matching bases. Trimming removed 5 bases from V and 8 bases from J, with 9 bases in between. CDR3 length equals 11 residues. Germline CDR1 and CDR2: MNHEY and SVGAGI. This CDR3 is CASSTGDEAFF. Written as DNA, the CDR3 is TGTGCCAGCAGTACAGGTGACGAAGCTTTCTTT.

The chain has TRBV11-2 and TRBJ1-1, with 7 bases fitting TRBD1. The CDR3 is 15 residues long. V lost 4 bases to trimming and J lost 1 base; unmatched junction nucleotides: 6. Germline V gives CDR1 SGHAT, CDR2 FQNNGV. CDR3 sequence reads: CASSSPGQRNTEAFF. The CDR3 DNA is TGTGCCAGCAGCTCACCGGGACAGAGGAACACTGAAGCTTTCTTT.

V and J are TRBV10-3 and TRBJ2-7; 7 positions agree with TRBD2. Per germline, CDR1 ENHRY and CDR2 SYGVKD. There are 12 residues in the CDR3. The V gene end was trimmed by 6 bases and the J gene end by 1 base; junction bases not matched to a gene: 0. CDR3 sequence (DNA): TGTGCCATCAGCGGGGGGTCCTACGAGCAGTACGTC. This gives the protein CAISGGSYEQYV.

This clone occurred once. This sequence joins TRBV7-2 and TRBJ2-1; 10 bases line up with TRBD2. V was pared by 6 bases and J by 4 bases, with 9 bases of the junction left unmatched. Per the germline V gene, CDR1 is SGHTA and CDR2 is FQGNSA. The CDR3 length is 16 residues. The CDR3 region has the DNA TGTGCCAGCAGTCGATCCGGGACTAGCGAGTACAATGAGCAGTTCTTC. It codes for CASSRSGTSEYNEQFF. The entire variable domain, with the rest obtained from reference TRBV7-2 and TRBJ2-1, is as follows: GAGVSQSPSNKVTEKGKDVELRCDPISGHTALYWYRQSLGQGLEFLIYFQGNSAPDKSGLPSDRFSAERTGGSVSTLTIQRTQQEDSAVYLCASSRSGTSEYNEQFFGPGTRLTVL.

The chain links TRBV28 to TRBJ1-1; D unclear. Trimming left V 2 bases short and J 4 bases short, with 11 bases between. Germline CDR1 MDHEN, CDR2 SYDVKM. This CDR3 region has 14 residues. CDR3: CASSLGSRFTEAFF. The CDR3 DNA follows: TGTGCCAGCAGTTTAGGTTCCAGGTTCACTGAAGCTTTCTTT.

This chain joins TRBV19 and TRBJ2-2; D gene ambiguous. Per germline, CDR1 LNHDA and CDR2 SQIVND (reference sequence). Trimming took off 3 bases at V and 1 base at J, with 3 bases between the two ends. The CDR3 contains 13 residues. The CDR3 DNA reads TGTGCCAGTAGTATTCAGAACACCGGGGAGCTGTTTTTT. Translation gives CASSIQNTGELFF.

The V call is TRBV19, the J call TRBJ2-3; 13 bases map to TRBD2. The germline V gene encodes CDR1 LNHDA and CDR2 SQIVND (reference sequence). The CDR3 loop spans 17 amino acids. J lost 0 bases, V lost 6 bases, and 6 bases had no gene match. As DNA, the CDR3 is TGTGCCAGTAGGACCCCGGGACTAGCGGGAAGCACAGATACGCAGTATTTT. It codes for CASRTPGLAGSTDTQYF.

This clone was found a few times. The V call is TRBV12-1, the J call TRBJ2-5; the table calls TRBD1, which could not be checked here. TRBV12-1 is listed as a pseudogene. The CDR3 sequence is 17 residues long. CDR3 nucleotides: TGTGCCAGCAGCTTGCCCCGGGACAGGGGGGGACAAGAGACCCAGTACTTC. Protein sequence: CASSLPRDRGGQETQYF.

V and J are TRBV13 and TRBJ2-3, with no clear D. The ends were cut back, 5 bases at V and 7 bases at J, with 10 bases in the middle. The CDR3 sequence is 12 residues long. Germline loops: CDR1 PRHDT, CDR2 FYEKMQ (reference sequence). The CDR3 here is CASSVSSYTQYF. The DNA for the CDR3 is TGTGCCAGCAGCGTTAGCAGTTATACGCAGTATTTT.

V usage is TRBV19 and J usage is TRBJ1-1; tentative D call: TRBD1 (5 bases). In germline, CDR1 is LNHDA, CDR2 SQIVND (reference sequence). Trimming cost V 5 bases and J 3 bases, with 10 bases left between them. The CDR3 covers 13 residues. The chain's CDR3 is CASSSSGDTEAFF. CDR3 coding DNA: TGTGCCAGTAGTTCCTCGGGGGACACTGAAGCTTTCTTT.

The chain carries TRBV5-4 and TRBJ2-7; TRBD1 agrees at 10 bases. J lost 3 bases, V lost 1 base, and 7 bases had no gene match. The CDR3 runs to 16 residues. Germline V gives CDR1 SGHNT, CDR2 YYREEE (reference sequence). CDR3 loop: CASSLMDRGLNYEQYF. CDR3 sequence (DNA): TGTGCCAGCAGCTTGATGGACAGGGGGTTAAACTACGAGCAGTACTTC.

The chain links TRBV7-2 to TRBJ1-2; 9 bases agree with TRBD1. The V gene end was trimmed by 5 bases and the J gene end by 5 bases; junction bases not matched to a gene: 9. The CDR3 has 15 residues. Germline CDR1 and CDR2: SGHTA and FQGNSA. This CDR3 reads CASSPNRGQLYGYTF. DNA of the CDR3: TGTGCCAGCAGCCCTAACAGGGGGCAGCTTTATGGCTACACCTTC. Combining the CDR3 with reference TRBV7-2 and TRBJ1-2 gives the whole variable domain GAGVSQSPSNKVTEKGKDVELRCDPISGHTALYWYRQSLGQGLEFLIYFQGNSAPDKSGLPSDRFSAERTGGSVSTLTIQRTQQEDSAVYLCASSPNRGQLYGYTFGSGTRLTVV.

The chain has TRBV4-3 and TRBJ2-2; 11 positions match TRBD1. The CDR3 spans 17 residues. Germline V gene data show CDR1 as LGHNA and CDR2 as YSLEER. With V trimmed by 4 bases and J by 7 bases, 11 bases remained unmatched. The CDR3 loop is CASSLKGQGASGGELFF. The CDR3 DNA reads TGCGCCAGCAGCCTGAAAGGACAGGGGGCAAGTGGCGGGGAGCTGTTTTTT.

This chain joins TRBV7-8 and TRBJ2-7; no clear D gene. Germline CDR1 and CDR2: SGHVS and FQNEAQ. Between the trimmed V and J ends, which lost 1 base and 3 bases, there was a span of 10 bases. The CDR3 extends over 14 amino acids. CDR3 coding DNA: TGTGCCAGCAGCTTAGGGAGCCGGATCTACGAGCAGTACTTC. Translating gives CASSLGSRIYEQYF.

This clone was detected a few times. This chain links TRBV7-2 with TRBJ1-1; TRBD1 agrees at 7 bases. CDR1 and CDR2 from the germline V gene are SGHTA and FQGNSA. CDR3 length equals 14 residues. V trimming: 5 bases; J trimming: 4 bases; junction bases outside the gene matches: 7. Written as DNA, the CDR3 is TGTGCCAGCAGCGGTCCGGGACAGCTCACTGAAGCTTTCTTT. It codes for CASSGPGQLTEAFF.

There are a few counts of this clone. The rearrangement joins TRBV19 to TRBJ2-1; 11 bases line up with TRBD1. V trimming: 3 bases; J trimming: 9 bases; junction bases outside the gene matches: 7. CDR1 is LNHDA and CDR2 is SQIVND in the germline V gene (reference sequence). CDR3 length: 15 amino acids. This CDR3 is CASSIGTGGRGEQFF. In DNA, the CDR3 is TGTGCCAGTAGTATCGGGACAGGGGGTCGGGGTGAGCAGTTCTTC.

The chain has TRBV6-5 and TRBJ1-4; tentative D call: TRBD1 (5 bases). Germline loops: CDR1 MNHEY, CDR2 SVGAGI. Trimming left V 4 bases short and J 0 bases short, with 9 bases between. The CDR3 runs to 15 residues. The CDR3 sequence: CASSSAGATNEKLFF. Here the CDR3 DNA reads TGTGCCAGCAGTTCCGCGGGGGCAACTAATGAAAAACTGTTTTTT.

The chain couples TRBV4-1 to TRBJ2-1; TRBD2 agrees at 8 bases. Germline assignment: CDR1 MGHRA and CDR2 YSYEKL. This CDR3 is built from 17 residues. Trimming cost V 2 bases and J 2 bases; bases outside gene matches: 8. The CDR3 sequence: CASSQLTSGVAYNEQFF. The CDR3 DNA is TGCGCCAGCAGCCAACTAACTAGCGGAGTGGCCTACAATGAGCAGTTCTTC.

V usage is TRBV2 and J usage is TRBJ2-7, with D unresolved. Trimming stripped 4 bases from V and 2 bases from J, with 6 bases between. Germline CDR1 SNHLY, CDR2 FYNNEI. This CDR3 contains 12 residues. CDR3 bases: TGTGCCAGCAGTGGCCGGGCCTACGAGCAGTACTTC. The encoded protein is CASSGRAYEQYF.

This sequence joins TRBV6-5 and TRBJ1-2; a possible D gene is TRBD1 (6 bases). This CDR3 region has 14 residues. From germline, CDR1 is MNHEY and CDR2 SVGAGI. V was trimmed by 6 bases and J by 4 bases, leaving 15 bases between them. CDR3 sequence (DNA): TGTGCCAGCAGGACGGGGGGCGTGGGCTATGGCTACACCTTC. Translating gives CASRTGGVGYGYTF.

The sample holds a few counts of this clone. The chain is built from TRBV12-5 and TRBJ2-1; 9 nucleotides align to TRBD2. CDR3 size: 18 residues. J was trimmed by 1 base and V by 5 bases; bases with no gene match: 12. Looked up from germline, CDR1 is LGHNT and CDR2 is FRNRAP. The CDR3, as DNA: TGTGCTAGTGGTGGAGGGCGGGAGGGCCTAGGGTCCTACAATGAGCAGTTCTTC. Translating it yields CASGGGREGLGSYNEQFF.

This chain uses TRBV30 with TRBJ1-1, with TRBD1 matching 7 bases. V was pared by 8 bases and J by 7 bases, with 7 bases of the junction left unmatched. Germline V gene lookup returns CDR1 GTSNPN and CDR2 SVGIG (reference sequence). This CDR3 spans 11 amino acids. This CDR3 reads CALTGRDEAFF. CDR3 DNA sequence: TGTGCCCTGACAGGGCGGGATGAAGCTTTCTTT.

As DNA, the CDR3 is TGTCGCTTTCCCACAGCCACCTACGAGCAGTACTTC. It codes for CRFPTATYEQYF. The chain joins TRBV19 to TRBJ2-7, with D unclear. Germline V lookup: CDR1 LNHDA, CDR2 SQIVND (reference sequence). The CDR3 totals 12 residues.

The CDR3 sequence: CASSYLLTGGINEQFF. The CDR3 DNA follows: TGTGCCAGCAGCTACCTATTGACAGGGGGCATCAATGAGCAGTTCTTC. V gene TRBV7-2 combines with J gene TRBJ2-1, with 10 positions matching TRBD1. This CDR3 contains 16 residues. The germline V gene has CDR1 SGHTA and CDR2 FQGNSA. V was clipped by 4 bases and J by 6 bases; unmatched bases: 9.

The chain's CDR3 is CASSPRLAGREQFF. DNA for the CDR3: TGCGCCAGCAGCCCGCGACTAGCGGGAAGGGAGCAGTTCTTC. The gene calls are TRBV4-1 and TRBJ2-1; 11 bases line up with TRBD2. Germline loops: CDR1 MGHRA, CDR2 YSYEKL. The J segment lost 10 bases and the V segment lost 4 bases, leaving 6 bases of the junction unmatched. The CDR3 extends over 14 amino acids.